Reported below is one TCR beta chain. Its antigen is undetermined. This sample was included in a study of cytomegalovirus exposure and HLA in healthy donors. Trimming cost V 4 bases and J 3 bases; bases outside gene matches: 4. This CDR3 is 17 amino acids long. CDR1 and CDR2 (germline): SGHRS, YFSETQ. General study results and limits: The study designated about 180 TCR beta chains cytomegalovirus-associated. Researchers reported in a later analysis that a missense DCLRE1C variant was tied to TCR beta V- and J-gene trimming. A few CMV-associated chains proved CMV antigen-specific in vitro. In a later analysis, specific HLA alleles were associated with around 17,000 TCR beta sequences at a 0.05 false discovery rate.

The PCR made use of 60 Vbeta and 13 Jbeta primers. Here immunoSEQ multiplex PCR was the method, and the copy in TCRdb shows in-frame clones only, minus some. This sample's table has about 200,000 clones. Sequencing used PBMCs. The rearrangement links TRBV5-1 to TRBJ2-2, with 15 bases identical to TRBD2. The receptor's source is a girl under 10 years old in good health and CMV-seropositive. The DNA of the CDR3 is TGCGCCAGCAGCGGGGGACTAGCGGGAGGTCACACCGGGGAGCTGTTTTTT. The encoded protein is CASSGGLAGGHTGELFF.